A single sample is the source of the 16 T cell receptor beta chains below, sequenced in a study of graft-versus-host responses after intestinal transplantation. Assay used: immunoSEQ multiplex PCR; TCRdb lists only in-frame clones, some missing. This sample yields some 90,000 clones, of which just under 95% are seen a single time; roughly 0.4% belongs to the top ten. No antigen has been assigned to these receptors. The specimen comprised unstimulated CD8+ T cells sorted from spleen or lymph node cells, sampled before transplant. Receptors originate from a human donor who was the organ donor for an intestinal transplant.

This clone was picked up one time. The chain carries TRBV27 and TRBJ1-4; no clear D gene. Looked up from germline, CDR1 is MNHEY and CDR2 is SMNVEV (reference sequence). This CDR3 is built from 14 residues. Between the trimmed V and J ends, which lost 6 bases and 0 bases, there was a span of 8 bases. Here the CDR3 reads CASSYDATNEKLFF. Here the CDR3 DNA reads TGTGCCAGCAGCTACGATGCAACTAATGAAAAACTGTTTTTT.

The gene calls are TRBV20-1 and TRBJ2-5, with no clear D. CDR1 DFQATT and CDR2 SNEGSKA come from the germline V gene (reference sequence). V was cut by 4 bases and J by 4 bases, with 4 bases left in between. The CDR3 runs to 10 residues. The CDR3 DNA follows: TGCAGTGCTAAGAGAGAGACCCAGTACTTC. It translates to CSAKRETQYF.

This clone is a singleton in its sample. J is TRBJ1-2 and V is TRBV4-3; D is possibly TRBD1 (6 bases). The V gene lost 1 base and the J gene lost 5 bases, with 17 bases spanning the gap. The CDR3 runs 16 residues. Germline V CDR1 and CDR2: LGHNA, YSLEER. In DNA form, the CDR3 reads TGCGCCAGCAGCCAAGGATGGGGGGGCGAGGAATATGGCTACACCTTC. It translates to CASSQGWGGEEYGYTF.

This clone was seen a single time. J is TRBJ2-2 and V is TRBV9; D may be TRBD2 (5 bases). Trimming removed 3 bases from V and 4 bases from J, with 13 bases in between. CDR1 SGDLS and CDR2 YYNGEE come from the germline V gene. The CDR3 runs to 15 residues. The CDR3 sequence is CASSGHSGSTGELFF. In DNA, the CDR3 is TGTGCCAGCAGCGGACACAGCGGATCCACCGGGGAGCTGTTTTTT.

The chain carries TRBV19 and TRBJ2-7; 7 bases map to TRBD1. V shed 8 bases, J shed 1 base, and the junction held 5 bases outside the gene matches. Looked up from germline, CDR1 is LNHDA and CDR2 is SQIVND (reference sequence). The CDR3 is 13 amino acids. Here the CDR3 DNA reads TGTGCCAGTTCTCCGGGACAGTCCTACGAGCAGTACTTC. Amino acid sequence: CASSPGQSYEQYF.

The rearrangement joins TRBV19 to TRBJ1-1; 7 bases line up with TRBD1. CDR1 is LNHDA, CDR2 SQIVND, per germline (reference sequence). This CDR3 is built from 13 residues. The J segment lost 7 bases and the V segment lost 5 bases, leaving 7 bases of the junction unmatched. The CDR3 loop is CASSSGTEFEAFF. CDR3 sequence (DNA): TGTGCCAGTAGTTCCGGGACAGAGTTTGAAGCTTTCTTT.

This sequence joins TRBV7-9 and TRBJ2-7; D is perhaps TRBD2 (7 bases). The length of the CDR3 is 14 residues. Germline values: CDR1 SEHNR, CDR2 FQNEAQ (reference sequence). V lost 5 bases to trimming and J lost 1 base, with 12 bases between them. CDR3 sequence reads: CASSGGGLSYEQYF. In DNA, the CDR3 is TGTGCCAGCAGCGGCGGGGGCCTGTCCTACGAGCAGTACTTC. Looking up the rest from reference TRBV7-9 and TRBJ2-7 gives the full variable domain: DTGVSQNPRHKITKRGQNVTFRCDPISEHNRLYWYRQTLGQGPEFLTYFQNEAQLEKSRLLSDRFSAERPKGSFSTLEIQRTEQGDSAMYLCASSGGGLSYEQYFGPGTRLTVT.

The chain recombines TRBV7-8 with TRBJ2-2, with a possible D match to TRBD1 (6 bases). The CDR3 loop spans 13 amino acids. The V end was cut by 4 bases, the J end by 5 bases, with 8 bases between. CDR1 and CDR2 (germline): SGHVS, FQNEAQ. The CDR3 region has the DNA TGTGCCAGCAGCTCACAGGGTACCGGGGAGCTGTTTTTT. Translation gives CASSSQGTGELFF.

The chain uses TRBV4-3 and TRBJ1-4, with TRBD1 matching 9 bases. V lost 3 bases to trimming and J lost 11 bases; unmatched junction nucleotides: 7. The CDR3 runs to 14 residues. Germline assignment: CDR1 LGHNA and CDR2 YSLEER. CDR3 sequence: CASSHDTGGGKLFF. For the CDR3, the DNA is TGCGCCAGCAGCCATGACACAGGGGGCGGGAAACTGTTTTTT.

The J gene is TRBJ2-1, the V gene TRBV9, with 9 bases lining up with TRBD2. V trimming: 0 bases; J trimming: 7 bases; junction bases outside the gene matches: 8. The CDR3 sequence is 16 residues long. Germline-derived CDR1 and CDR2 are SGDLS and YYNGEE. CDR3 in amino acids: CASSVGGSGGLNEQFF. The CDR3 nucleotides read TGTGCCAGCAGCGTAGGGGGTAGCGGGGGCCTTAATGAGCAGTTCTTC.

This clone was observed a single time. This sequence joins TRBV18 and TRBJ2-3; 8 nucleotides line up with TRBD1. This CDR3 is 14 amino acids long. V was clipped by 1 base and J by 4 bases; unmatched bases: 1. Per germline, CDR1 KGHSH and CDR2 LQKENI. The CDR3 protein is CASSPRDRPDTQYF. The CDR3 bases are TGTGCCAGCTCACCACGGGACAGGCCAGATACGCAGTATTTT.

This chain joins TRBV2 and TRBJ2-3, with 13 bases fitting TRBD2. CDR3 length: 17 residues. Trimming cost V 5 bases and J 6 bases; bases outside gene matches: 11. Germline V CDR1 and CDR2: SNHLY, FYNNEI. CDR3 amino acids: CASSPEARLAGGDTQYF. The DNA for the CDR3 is TGTGCCAGCAGTCCCGAGGCCCGACTAGCGGGGGGCGATACGCAGTATTTT.

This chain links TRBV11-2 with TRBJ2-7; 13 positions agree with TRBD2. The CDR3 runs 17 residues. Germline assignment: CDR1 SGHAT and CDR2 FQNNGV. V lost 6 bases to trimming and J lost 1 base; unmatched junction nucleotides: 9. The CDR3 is CASSHGTSGARSYEQYF. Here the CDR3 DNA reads TGTGCCAGCAGTCACGGGACTAGCGGGGCGAGGTCCTACGAGCAGTACTTC.

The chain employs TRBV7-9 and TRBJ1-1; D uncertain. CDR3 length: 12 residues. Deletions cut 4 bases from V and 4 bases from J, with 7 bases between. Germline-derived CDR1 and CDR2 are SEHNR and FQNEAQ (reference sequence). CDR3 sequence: CASSSGRTEAFF. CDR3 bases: TGTGCCAGCAGCTCGGGTCGCACTGAAGCTTTCTTT.

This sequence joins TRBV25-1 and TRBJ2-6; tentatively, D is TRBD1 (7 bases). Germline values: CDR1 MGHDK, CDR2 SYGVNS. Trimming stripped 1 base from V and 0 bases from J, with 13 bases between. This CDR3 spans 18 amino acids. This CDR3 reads CASSEFQGGFSGANVLTF. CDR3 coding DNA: TGTGCCAGCAGTGAATTTCAGGGGGGCTTCTCTGGGGCCAACGTCCTGACTTTC.

CDR3 in DNA: TGTGCCAGTAGCGCGGGACAGGGGTTCGGGTCGACTGAAGCTTTCTTT. Its protein is CASSAGQGFGSTEAFF. This rearrangement joins TRBV19 to TRBJ1-1, with 10 bases aligning to TRBD1. CDR3 length: 16 amino acids. Germline V gives CDR1 LNHDA, CDR2 SQIVND (reference sequence). J gave up 5 bases and V 6 bases, and 12 bases lay outside the gene matches. The whole variable domain, filled in from reference TRBV19 and TRBJ1-1, reads DGGITQSPKYLFRKEGQNVTLSCEQNLNHDAMYWYRQDPGQGLRLIYYSQIVNDFQKGDIAEGYSVSREKKESFPLTVTSAQKNPTAFYLCASSAGQGFGSTEAFFGQGTRLTVV.